This T cell receptor (beta chain) was profiled in a study of sequential checkpoint blockade in melanoma. Study overall: TCRβ was sequenced from DNA of 91 pretreatment tumors.

Assay: immunoSEQ multiplex PCR; the TCRdb copy retains only in-frame clones and omits some. The repertoire holds under 3,000 clones, with about 19% as singletons. Sample share makes this clone medium-sized. Its antigen is not known. The germline gives CDR1 SGHNT, CDR2 YENEEA. The CDR3 contains 15 residues. V lost 3 bases, J lost 2 bases, and 6 bases stayed unmatched. Treatment noted: randomized to nivolumab then ipilimumab (arm A) or the reverse (arm B). Notes on the study in general: In arm A, pretreatment tumor clonality was associated with response.

The sample in question was tumor tissue (inferred from file names), obtained from a patient given nivolumab and ipilimumab in sequence. The sequence was collected from a human donor with melanoma. The J gene is TRBJ2-7, the V gene TRBV11-3, with 8 bases identical to TRBD1. This CDR3 reads CASSLGGTGAYEQYF. CDR3 sequence (DNA): TGTGCCAGCAGCTTGGGCGGGACAGGAGCCTACGAGCAGTACTTC.